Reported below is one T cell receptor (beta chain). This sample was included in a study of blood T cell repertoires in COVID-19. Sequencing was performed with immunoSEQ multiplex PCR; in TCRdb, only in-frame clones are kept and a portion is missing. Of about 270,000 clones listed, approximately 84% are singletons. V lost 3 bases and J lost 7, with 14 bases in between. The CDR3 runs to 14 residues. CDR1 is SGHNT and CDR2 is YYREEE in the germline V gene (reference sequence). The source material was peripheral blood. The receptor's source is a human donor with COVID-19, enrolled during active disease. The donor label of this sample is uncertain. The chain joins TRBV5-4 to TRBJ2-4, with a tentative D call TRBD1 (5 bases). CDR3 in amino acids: CASSSGQGANIQYF. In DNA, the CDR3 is TGTGCCAGCAGCTCCGGCCAAGGGGCGAACATTCAGTACTTC.